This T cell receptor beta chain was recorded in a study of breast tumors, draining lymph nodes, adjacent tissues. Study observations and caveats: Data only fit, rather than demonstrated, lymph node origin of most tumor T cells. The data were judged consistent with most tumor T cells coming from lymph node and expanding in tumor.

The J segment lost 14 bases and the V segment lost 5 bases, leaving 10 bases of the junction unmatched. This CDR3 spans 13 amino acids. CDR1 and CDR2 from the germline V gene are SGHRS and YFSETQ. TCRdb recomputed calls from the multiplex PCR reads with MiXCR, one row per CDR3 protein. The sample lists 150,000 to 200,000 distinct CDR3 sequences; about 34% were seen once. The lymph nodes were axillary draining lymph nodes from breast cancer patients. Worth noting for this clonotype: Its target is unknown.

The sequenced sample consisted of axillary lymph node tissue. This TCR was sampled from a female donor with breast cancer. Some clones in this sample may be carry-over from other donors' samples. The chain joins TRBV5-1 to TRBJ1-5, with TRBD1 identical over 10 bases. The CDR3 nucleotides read TGCGCCAGCAGGGGGACAGGGGAGTACCACGAGCATTTT. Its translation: CASRGTGEYHEHF.